The 15 T cell receptor beta chains in this list originate from one sample, sequenced in a study of T cells in women clearing cervical HPV infection. Sequencing was performed with immunoSEQ multiplex PCR; in TCRdb, only in-frame clones are kept and a portion is missing. This table holds 45,000 to 55,000 clones. Sequencing was performed on blood buffy coat. Receptors originate from a woman between 18 and 70 years old with a cervical HPV16 infection that either progressed to CIN3+ or cleared (not recorded which).

A word on this clone: The read ends 3 residues early relative to the CDR3; the germline J gene fills the gap. This sequence joins TRBV4-1 and TRBJ2-5; 12 bases agree with TRBD2. Per the germline V gene, CDR1 is MGHRA and CDR2 is YSYEKL. The CDR3 is made up of 15 amino acids. Germline trimming cut 2 bases from V and 4 bases from J; bases unmatched to any gene: 2. CDR3: CASSQPTSGGETQYF. The DNA read from the CDR3 is TGCGCCAGCAGCCAACCGACTAGCGGGGGAGAGACC.

About this clone itself: With the read ending 3 residues before the CDR3 end, the germline J gene is used to fill in that end. This sequence joins TRBV12-5 and TRBJ1-1, with D tentatively TRBD1 (5 bases). This CDR3 is built from 13 residues. The germline V gene has CDR1 LGHNT and CDR2 FRNRAP. The V gene lost 6 bases and the J gene lost 1 base, with 9 bases spanning the gap. CDR3 DNA (partial): TGTGCTAGTGGAGACAGCTGGAACACTGAA. Translation: CASGDSWNTE. The full CDR3 sequence reads CASGDSWNTEAFF.

About this clone itself: The read is 3 residues too short to cover the CDR3 end, so that end is filled in from the germline J gene. V gene TRBV5-1 combines with J gene TRBJ1-2, with 9 positions matching TRBD1. V was clipped by 6 bases and J by 6 bases; unmatched bases: 21. The CDR3 loop spans 18 amino acids. Germline V gives CDR1 SGHRS, CDR2 YFSETQ. CDR3 sequence: CASTYGGGTGNFNNGYTF. The CDR3 bases that were read are TGCGCCAGCACCTATGGGGGAGGGACAGGGAACTTCAACAATGGC.

Notes on this clone: The read ends 3 residues early relative to the CDR3; the germline J gene fills the gap. The J gene is TRBJ2-7, the V gene TRBV11-2; D is undetermined. CDR3 length: 14 amino acids. The germline CDR1 and CDR2 sequences are SGHAT and FQNNGV. Deletions cut 1 base from V and 2 bases from J, with 9 bases between. The CDR3 protein is CASSLVVSTYEQYF. The covered CDR3 bases are TGTGCCAGCAGCTTAGTAGTCTCAACCTACGAG.

As concerns this clone: The read halts 3 residues ahead of the CDR3 end, with the missing end drawn from the germline J gene. The chain combines TRBV20-1 with TRBJ1-5; a possible D gene is TRBD1 (6 bases). Between the trimmed V and J ends, which lost 6 bases and 2 bases, there was a span of 17 bases. Germline V gene lookup returns CDR1 DFQATT and CDR2 SNEGSKA (reference sequence). The CDR3 loop spans 15 amino acids. The CDR3 reads CSATVGAGGNQPQHF. CDR3 DNA, as far as it was read: TGCAGTGCCACCGTCGGAGCAGGGGGCAATCAGCCC.

Comment on this clone: Read coverage stops 3 residues before the CDR3 terminus; the germline J gene supplies the remainder. The J gene is TRBJ2-5, the V gene TRBV6-2 or TRBV6-3; 10 nucleotides agree with TRBD1. CDR3 size: 14 residues. Germline CDR1 and CDR2: MNHEY and SVGEGT. J gave up 5 bases and V 6 bases, and 6 bases lay outside the gene matches. The sequenced part of the CDR3 DNA is TGTGCCAGCAGGGAGACAGGGGGCGTCGAGACC. Its protein product is CASRETGGVET. The whole CDR3 region reads CASRETGGVETQYF.

For this clone: The sequenced fragment ends 3 residues before the CDR3 boundary, so the rest is inferred from the germline J gene. The chain joins TRBV13 to TRBJ2-2; D is undetermined. Deletions cut 5 bases from V and 4 bases from J, with 11 bases between. Germline loops: CDR1 PRHDT, CDR2 FYEKMQ (reference sequence). This CDR3 has 14 residues. The CDR3 is CASSLRSSTGELFF. The sequenced CDR3 bases are TGTGCCAGCAGCCTAAGATCTAGCACCGGGGAG.

Concerning this clone itself: The CDR3 extends 3 residues past the end of the read, so its final part is completed from the germline J gene. V and J are TRBV28 and TRBJ2-3, with 8 bases fitting TRBD1. Germline-derived CDR1 and CDR2 are MDHEN and SYDVKM. This CDR3 has 16 amino acids. Trimming cost V 6 bases and J 5 bases; bases outside gene matches: 13. The CDR3 reads CASSIPGRGQRDTQYF. The DNA read from the CDR3 is TGTGCCAGCAGCATTCCCGGCAGGGGGCAAAGAGATACG.

As regards this clone: Coverage ceases 3 residues before the CDR3 finishes, and the germline J gene fills in the end. This chain connects TRBV5-6 to TRBJ1-2; TRBD1 is a possible D gene (6 bases). Germline assignment: CDR1 SGHDT and CDR2 YYEEEE. CDR3 size: 12 residues. Incomplete CDR3 DNA: TGTGCCAGCAGCGTTAACAGGGTGGGC. Encoded protein: CASSVNRVG. The whole CDR3 region reads CASSVNRVGYTF.

Details on this clone: The read ends 3 residues before the CDR3 terminus; that terminus is restored from the germline J gene. This chain joins TRBV20-1 and TRBJ1-4; TRBD1 aligns across 8 bases. Losses at the gene ends were 6 bases for V and 8 bases for J; bases not matched to a gene: 8. The CDR3 contains 13 residues. Germline V gene sequence: CDR1 DFQATT, CDR2 SNEGSKA (reference sequence). CDR3: CSAAGGLGEKLFF. CDR3 DNA (partial): TGCAGTGCCGCAGGGGGCTTAGGAGAAAAA.

Concerning this clone itself: The CDR3 goes on 3 residues after the read ends, and that part is filled in from the germline J gene. The rearrangement joins TRBV5-6 to TRBJ1-6; possible D gene TRBD1, 6 bases. V gave up 4 bases and J gave up 11 bases, with 16 bases separating them. Germline-derived CDR1 and CDR2 are SGHDT and YYEEEE. This CDR3 contains 14 residues. CDR3 protein: CASSGRTVSAPLHF. The CDR3 DNA, read in part, is TGTGCCAGCAGCGGGCGGACAGTATCGGCACCC.

Remarks on this clone: The read finishes 3 residues shy of the CDR3 end, and the germline J gene is used to complete it. This rearrangement joins TRBV2 to TRBJ1-2; D unclear. The CDR3 sequence is 12 residues long. Germline CDR1 SNHLY, CDR2 FYNNEI. Between the trimmed V and J ends, which lost 3 bases and 4 bases, there was a span of 6 bases. This CDR3 is CASSDRSYGYTF. Partial CDR3 DNA: TGTGCCAGCAGTGATCGGTCCTATGGC.

Comments on this clone: One end of the junction varies from germline; a read error may be responsible. The missing CDR3 end, 3 residues past where the read stops, is filled in from the germline J gene. This chain uses TRBV4-2 with TRBJ1-3; D gene uncertain. The CDR3 extends over 18 amino acids. Per the germline V gene, CDR1 is LGHNA and CDR2 is YNFKEQ. This chain's CDR3 is CASSPFNSRPGAGNAIYF. CDR3 DNA (partial): TGTGCCAGCAGCCCTTTTAATTCGAGGCCAGGAGCTGGAAACGCC.

Points on this clone: The read terminates 3 residues before the CDR3 end, so the remaining end is supplied by the germline J gene. This sequence joins TRBV20-1 and TRBJ2-3, with D perhaps given as TRBD1 or TRBD2 (5 bases each). Trimming cost V 3 bases and J 6 bases, with 13 bases left between them. Per the germline V gene, CDR1 is DFQATT and CDR2 is SNEGSKA (reference sequence). The CDR3 contains 13 residues. The CDR3 is CSASEGWSDTQYF. The covered CDR3 bases are TGCAGTGCTAGTGAGGGGTGGAGTGATACG.

Notes on this clone: The sequenced fragment ends 3 residues before the CDR3 boundary, so the rest is inferred from the germline J gene. The chain is built from TRBV29-1 and TRBJ2-7; tentatively, D is TRBD1 (6 bases). This CDR3 is built from 13 residues. The V and J ends lost 3 bases and 6 bases respectively, with 15 bases between them. Per germline, CDR1 SQVTM and CDR2 ANQGSEA. CDR3 amino acids: CSVERMAGVEQYF. CDR3 DNA, as far as it was read: TGCAGCGTTGAGAGGATGGCAGGGGTCGAG.